The source of this T cell receptor beta chain is a study of T cell responses to AZD1222 COVID-19 vaccine. Whole-study results and caveats: Following two doses of AZD1222, Spike-specific TCR breadth and depth rose. It should be noted that donors were predominantly white British and more often female, and clonal diversity was possibly underestimated.

The data were produced by immunoSEQ multiplex PCR, yet TCRdb's version contains in-frame clones alone and is incomplete. Of 140,000 to 150,000 clones in the sample, approximately 94% were seen once. Concerning this clone: Its antigen is not identified.

Germline loops: CDR1 SGDLS, CDR2 YYNGEE. There are 14 residues in the CDR3. Trimming left V 0 bases short and J 5 bases short, with 11 bases between. The receptor's source is an adult in good health. The sequencing used peripheral blood, collected on day 0 of AZD1222 vaccination. The chain is built from TRBV9 and TRBJ2-5; a possible D gene is TRBD1 (6 bases). DNA for the CDR3: TGTGCCAGCAGCGTAGGGGGGCCTCTCGAGACCCAGTACTTC. As protein: CASSVGGPLETQYF.